The 16 T cell receptor beta chains listed next were all sequenced from one sample in a study of neurological immune-mediated disorders. Via MiXCR, TCRdb re-called the 5' RACE reads, giving one row per CDR3 protein. Of roughly 67,000 distinct CDR3 sequences in the sample, approximately 3.7% were seen once. Sequencing used PBMCs. These TCRs come from a man between 45 and 60 years old with multiple sclerosis.

This clonotype was counted many times. This sequence joins TRBV11-2 and TRBJ1-6; D remains unclear. Germline assignment: CDR1 SGHAT and CDR2 FQNNGV. The CDR3 is 16 amino acids. Trimming left V 4 bases short and J 7 bases short, with 17 bases between. The CDR3 protein is CASSSMLRFGNSPLHF. Here the CDR3 DNA reads TGTGCCAGCAGCTCTATGCTGAGGTTCGGCAATTCACCCCTCCACTTT.

Ten or more counts support this clonotype. This rearrangement joins TRBV5-1 to TRBJ1-5; the D is unclear. In germline, CDR1 is SGHRS, CDR2 YFSETQ. The CDR3 has 14 residues. The V and J ends lost 0 bases and 5 bases respectively, with 9 bases between them. CDR3 bases: TGCGCCAGCAGCTTGGATGGGTTCTATCAGCCCCAGCATTTT. This sequence encodes CASSLDGFYQPQHF.

This clonotype appeared many times. V usage is TRBV4-2 and J usage is TRBJ2-5; possibly TRBD1 or TRBD2 for D (5 bases each). The CDR3 has 15 residues. The V and J ends lost 5 bases and 5 bases respectively, with 18 bases between them. The germline V gene has CDR1 LGHNA and CDR2 YNFKEQ. CDR3 in DNA: TGTGCCAGCAGCTTAAATGGCCGGGGCGGGGAGACCCAGTACTTC. It translates to CASSLNGRGGETQYF.

Ten or more counts support this clonotype. The V and J genes are TRBV12-3 or TRBV12-4 and TRBJ2-1; D call uncertain. There are 15 residues in the CDR3. V lost 6 bases to trimming and J lost 0 bases, with 12 bases between them. The CDR3 DNA reads as TGTGCCAGCAGCACCCACGTCGGCTCCTACAATGAGCAGTTCTTC. Translating gives CASSTHVGSYNEQFF.

This clonotype was detected many times. The chain combines TRBV7-2 with TRBJ2-4; the D is unclear. Trimming pared 3 bases from V and 6 bases from J, leaving 6 bases between. Germline assignment: CDR1 SGHTA and CDR2 FQGNSA. This CDR3 is 12 amino acids long. As DNA, the CDR3 is TGTGCCAGCAGCTTCGATGTAAACATTCAGTACTTC. This sequence encodes CASSFDVNIQYF.

This rearrangement joins TRBV7-9 to TRBJ2-4; 8 bases are a match to TRBD1. CDR3 length: 14 residues. CDR1 is SEHNR, CDR2 FQNEAQ, per germline (reference sequence). V was pared by 4 bases and J by 4 bases, with 3 bases of the junction left unmatched. Here the CDR3 reads CASSSRQGKNIQYF. CDR3 nucleotides: TGTGCCAGCAGCTCTCGACAGGGGAAAAACATTCAGTACTTC.

This clonotype was observed at least ten times. This chain uses TRBV9 with TRBJ2-4; D not certain. Trimming took off 0 bases at V and 5 bases at J, with 18 bases between the two ends. CDR1 and CDR2 from the germline V gene are SGDLS and YYNGEE. The CDR3 is made up of 17 amino acids. In DNA form, the CDR3 reads TGTGCCAGCAGCGTAGGTTTGTCGGGTATCCTGGAAAACATTCAGTACTTC. Amino acid sequence: CASSVGLSGILENIQYF. Together with reference TRBV9 and TRBJ2-4, the CDR3 gives the full variable domain: DSGVTQTPKHLITATGQRVTLRCSPRSGDLSVYWYQQSLDQGLQFLIQYYNGEERAKGNILERFSAQQFPDLHSELNLSSLELGDSALYFCASSVGLSGILENIQYFGAGTRLSVL.

This clonotype showed up many times. This chain uses TRBV29-1 with TRBJ2-5, with D hard to call. Germline-derived CDR1 and CDR2 are SQVTM and ANQGSEA. The CDR3 is 13 amino acids. V lost 0 bases to trimming and J lost 7 bases, with 12 bases between them. The chain's CDR3 is CSVEDRAGGTQYF. The CDR3 region has the DNA TGCAGCGTTGAAGATCGGGCTGGTGGGACCCAGTACTTC.

This clonotype was observed many times. The chain is built from TRBV5-5 and TRBJ2-5, with D perhaps matching TRBD2 (5 bases). This CDR3 is built from 14 residues. Germline-derived CDR1 and CDR2 are SGHKS and YYEKEE (reference sequence). V gave up 0 bases and J gave up 4 bases, with 10 bases separating them. CDR3 loop: CASSLGLGLETQYF. In DNA, the CDR3 is TGTGCCAGCAGCTTGGGTCTTGGACTAGAGACCCAGTACTTC.

This clonotype was counted many times. The chain links TRBV25-1 to TRBJ2-2, with 9 bases fitting TRBD2. V trimming: 5 bases; J trimming: 3 bases; junction bases outside the gene matches: 4. This CDR3 is built from 15 residues. Germline V CDR1 and CDR2: MGHDK, SYGVNS. In DNA form, the CDR3 reads TGTGCCAGCAGTCAGGGACTAGCTTACACCGGGGAGCTGTTTTTT. Its translation is CASSQGLAYTGELFF. Complete variable domain (other parts from reference TRBV25-1 and TRBJ2-2): EADIYQTPRYLVIGTGKKITLECSQTMGHDKMYWYQQDPGMELHLIHYSYGVNSTEKGDLSSESTVSRIRTEHFPLTLESARPSHTSQYLCASSQGLAYTGELFFGEGSRLTVL.

There are a few counts of this clonotype. This sequence joins TRBV12-3 or TRBV12-4 and TRBJ2-2, with D tentatively TRBD1 or TRBD2 (6 bases each). The CDR3 has 15 amino acids. V lost 1 base and J lost 5, with 11 bases in between. The CDR3 spells CASSLDGGETGELFF. CDR3 bases: TGTGCCAGCAGTTTAGACGGGGGCGAGACCGGGGAGCTGTTTTTT.

This clonotype was counted at least ten times. The V and J genes are TRBV5-5 and TRBJ1-1; no clear D gene. The germline CDR1 and CDR2 sequences are SGHKS and YYEKEE (reference sequence). V was cut by 1 base and J by 3 bases, with 4 bases left in between. The CDR3 length is 12 residues. CDR3 sequence (DNA): TGTGCCAGCAGCTTGCTTGACACTGAAGCTTTCTTT. Protein: CASSLLDTEAFF.

This clonotype was observed many times. The chain couples TRBV4-1 to TRBJ1-1, with 8 bases lining up with TRBD1. V gave up 1 base and J gave up 8 bases; unmatched junction bases: 12. The germline V gene has CDR1 MGHRA and CDR2 YSYEKL. The CDR3 is made up of 16 amino acids. CDR3 sequence: CASSQGRGQGYNEAFF. CDR3 coding DNA: TGCGCCAGCAGCCAAGGTCGCGGACAGGGTTATAACGAAGCTTTCTTT.

The sample holds many counts of this clonotype. This chain links TRBV5-1 with TRBJ1-6; perhaps TRBD1 as D (6 bases). There are 16 residues in the CDR3. V shed 0 bases and J shed 10 bases, with 17 bases lying between them. Germline CDR1 is SGHRS and CDR2 is YFSETQ. This CDR3 reads CASSLATSGGRSPLHF. CDR3 nucleotides: TGCGCCAGCAGCTTGGCGACGTCGGGGGGCCGATCACCCCTCCACTTT.

This clonotype was counted many times. V usage is TRBV14 and J usage is TRBJ2-2, with D unclear. This CDR3 comprises 13 residues. V was shortened by 4 bases and J by 4 bases, with 7 bases between the two germline ends. Germline CDR1 is SGHDN and CDR2 is FVKESK. This CDR3 reads CASSLWATGELFF. In DNA, the CDR3 is TGTGCCAGCAGCCTATGGGCCACCGGGGAGCTGTTTTTT.

This clonotype was observed at least ten times. The chain recombines TRBV9 with TRBJ2-2; 7 nucleotides align to TRBD2. Looked up from germline, CDR1 is SGDLS and CDR2 is YYNGEE. V lost 7 bases and J lost 4; bases outside the gene matches: 4. This CDR3 has 13 residues. CDR3 amino acids: CASQRGRTGELFF. The CDR3 DNA reads TGTGCCAGCCAGCGGGGCCGCACCGGGGAGCTGTTTTTT.